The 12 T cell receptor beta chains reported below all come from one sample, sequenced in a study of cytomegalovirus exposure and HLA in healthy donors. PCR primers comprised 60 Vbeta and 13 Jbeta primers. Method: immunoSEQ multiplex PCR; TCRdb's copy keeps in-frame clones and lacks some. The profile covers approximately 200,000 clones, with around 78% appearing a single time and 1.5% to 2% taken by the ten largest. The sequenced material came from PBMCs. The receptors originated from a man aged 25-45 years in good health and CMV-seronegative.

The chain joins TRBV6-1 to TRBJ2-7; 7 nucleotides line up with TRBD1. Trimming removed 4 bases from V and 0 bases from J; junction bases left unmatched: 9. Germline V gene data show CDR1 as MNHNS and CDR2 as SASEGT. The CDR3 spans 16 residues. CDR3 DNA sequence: TGTGCCAGCAGTGCAGCCAGGCAGGGGGACTCCTACGAGCAGTACTTC. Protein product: CASSAARQGDSYEQYF.

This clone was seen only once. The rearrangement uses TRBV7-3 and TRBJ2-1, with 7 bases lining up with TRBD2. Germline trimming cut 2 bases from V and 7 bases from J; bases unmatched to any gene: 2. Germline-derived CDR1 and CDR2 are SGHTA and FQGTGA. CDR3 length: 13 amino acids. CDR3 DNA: TGTGCCAGCAGCTTAGCGGGGGATAATGAGCAGTTCTTC. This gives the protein CASSLAGDNEQFF.

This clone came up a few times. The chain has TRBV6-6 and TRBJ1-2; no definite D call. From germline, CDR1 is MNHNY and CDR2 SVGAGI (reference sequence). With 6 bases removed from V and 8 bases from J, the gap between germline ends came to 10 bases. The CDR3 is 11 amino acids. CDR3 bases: TGTGCCAGCAGCAAAACCGAGGGCTACACCTTC. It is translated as CASSKTEGYTF.

CDR3 loop: CASSGRGSGRAHEQFF. The CDR3 nucleotides read TGTGCCAGCAGCGGCCGTGGTAGCGGGAGGGCGCATGAGCAGTTCTTC. The V call is TRBV5-6, the J call TRBJ2-1, with 11 bases fitting TRBD2. Germline CDR1 reads SGHDT; CDR2 reads YYEEEE. The junction had 11 bases not matched to a gene; V was cut back by 4 bases and J by 8 bases. This CDR3 contains 16 residues.

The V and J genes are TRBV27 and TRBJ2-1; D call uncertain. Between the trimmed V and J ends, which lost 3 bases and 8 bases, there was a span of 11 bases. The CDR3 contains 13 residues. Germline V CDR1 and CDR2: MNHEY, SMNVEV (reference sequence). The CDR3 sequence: CASSFYESDEQFF. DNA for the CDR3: TGTGCCAGCAGTTTTTATGAGTCGGATGAGCAGTTCTTC.

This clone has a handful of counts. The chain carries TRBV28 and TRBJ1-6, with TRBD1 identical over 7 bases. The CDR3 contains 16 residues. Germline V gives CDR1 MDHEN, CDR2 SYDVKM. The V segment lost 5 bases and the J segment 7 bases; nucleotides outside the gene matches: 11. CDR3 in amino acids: CASSRARDSGNSPLHF. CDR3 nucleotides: TGTGCCAGCAGTAGAGCCCGGGACAGTGGAAATTCACCCCTCCACTTT.

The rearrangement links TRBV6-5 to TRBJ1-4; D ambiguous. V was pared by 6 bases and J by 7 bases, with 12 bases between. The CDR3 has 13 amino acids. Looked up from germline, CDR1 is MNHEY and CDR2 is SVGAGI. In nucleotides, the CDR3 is TGTGCCAGCAGCCCTCCGGTTGGTGAAAAACTGTTTTTT. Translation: CASSPPVGEKLFF.

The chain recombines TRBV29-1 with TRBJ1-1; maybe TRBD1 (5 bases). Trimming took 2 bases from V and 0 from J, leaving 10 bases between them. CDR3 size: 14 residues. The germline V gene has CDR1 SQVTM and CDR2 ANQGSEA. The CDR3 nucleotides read TGCAGCGTTGAAAGGGCAGGGATGAACACTGAAGCTTTCTTT. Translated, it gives CSVERAGMNTEAFF.

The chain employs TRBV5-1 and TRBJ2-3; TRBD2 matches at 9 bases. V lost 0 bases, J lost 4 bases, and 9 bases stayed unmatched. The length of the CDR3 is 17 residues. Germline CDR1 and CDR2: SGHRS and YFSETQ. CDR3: CASSLAFSGSVADTQYF. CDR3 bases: TGCGCCAGCAGCTTGGCCTTTAGCGGGAGTGTGGCAGATACGCAGTATTTT.

The chain's CDR3 is CASSLLYNEQFF. The CDR3 DNA is TGTGCCAGCAGTTTACTCTACAATGAGCAGTTCTTC. The chain has TRBV28 and TRBJ2-1, with D unresolved. This CDR3 comprises 12 residues. CDR1 MDHEN and CDR2 SYDVKM come from the germline V gene. The V gene lost 2 bases and the J gene lost 3 bases, with 2 bases spanning the gap.

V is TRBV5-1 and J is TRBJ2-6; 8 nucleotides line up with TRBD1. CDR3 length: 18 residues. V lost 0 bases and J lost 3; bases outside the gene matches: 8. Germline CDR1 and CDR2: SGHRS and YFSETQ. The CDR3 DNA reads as TGCGCCAGCAGCTTGGTCGGCAGGGGGCTGGTTGGGGCCAACGTCCTGACTTTC. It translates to CASSLVGRGLVGANVLTF.

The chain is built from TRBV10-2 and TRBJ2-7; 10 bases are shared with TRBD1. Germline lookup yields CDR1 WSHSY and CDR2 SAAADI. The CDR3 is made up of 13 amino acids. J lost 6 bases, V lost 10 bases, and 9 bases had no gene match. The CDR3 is CATTWTGGGEQYF. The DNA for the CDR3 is TGCGCCACCACCTGGACAGGGGGGGGCGAGCAGTACTTC.